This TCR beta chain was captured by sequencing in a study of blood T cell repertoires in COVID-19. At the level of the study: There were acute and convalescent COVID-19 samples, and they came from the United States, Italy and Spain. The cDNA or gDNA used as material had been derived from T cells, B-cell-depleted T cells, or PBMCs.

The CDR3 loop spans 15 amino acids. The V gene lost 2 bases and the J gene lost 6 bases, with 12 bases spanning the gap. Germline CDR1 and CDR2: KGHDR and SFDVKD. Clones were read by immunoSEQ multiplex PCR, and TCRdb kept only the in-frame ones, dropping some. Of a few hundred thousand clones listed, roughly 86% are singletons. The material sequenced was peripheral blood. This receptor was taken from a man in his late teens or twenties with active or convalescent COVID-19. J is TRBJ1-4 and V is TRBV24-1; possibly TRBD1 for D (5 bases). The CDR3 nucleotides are TGTGCCACCAGTGATTCGGGCAGGGTGGATGAAAAACTGTTTTTT. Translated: CATSDSGRVDEKLFF.